This TCR beta chain was captured by sequencing in a study of identifying expanded T cells in peripheral blood. Trimming cost V 1 base and J 3 bases, with 16 bases left between them. The V gene's germline CDR1 is SEHNR and CDR2 FQNEAQ (reference sequence). The CDR3 consists of 18 residues. On this clone itself: The target antigen is unknown.

Collection occurred without any documented infections or immune events in donors. Generated by immunoSEQ multiplex PCR, the TCRdb table keeps only in-frame clones and is missing some. The profile covers roughly 100,000 clones, with around nine tenths appearing a single time and about a sixth taken by the ten largest. Points from the study as a whole: Clone count variance between roughly 2-week samples rose with total template count. Over two and four weeks, about 16 and 19 clones changed, versus roughly 1.1 between replicates.

This rearrangement joins TRBV7-9 to TRBJ2-6; D is ambiguous. Sequencing was performed on blood. This clonotype was sampled from a person between 18 and 75 years old in good health. CDR3: CASSLVGSRRDGANVLTF. CDR3 DNA: TGTGCCAGCAGCTTAGTGGGTTCCAGGAGAGATGGGGCCAACGTCCTGACTTTC.